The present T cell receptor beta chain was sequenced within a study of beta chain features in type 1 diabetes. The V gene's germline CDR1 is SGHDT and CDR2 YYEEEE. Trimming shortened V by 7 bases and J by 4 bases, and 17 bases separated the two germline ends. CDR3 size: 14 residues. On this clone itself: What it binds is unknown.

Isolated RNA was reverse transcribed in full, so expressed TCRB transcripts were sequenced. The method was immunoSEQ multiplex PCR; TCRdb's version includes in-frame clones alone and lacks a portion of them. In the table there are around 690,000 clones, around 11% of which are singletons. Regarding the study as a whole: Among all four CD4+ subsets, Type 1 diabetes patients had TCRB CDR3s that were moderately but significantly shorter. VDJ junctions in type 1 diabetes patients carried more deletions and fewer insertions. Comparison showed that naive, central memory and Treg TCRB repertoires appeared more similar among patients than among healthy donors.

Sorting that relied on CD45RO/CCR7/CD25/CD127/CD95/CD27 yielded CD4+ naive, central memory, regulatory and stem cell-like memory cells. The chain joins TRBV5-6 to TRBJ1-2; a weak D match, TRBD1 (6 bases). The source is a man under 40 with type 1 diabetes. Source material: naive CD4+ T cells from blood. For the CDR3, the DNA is TGTGCCAGCCGGCGGGGGGGCGAGACCTATGGCTACACCTTC. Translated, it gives CASRRGGETYGYTF.